The 10 T cell receptor beta chains reported below all come from one sample, sequenced in a study of OX40 agonist ivuxolimab in advanced cancers. The data were produced by immunoSEQ multiplex PCR, yet TCRdb's version contains in-frame clones alone and is incomplete. The sample consists of 54,000 or so clones, 80% of them appearing once. Sequenced material: CD4+ or CD8+ T cells sorted from blood, taken in a trial of the OX40 agonist ivuxolimab. The receptors shown here come from an adult with an advanced solid tumor such as melanoma, head and neck, liver or kidney cancer.

This sequence joins TRBV6-5 and TRBJ2-2, with 7 bases lining up with TRBD2. CDR3 size: 14 residues. Germline V lookup: CDR1 MNHEY, CDR2 SVGAGI. V shed 11 bases, J shed 5 bases, and the junction held 11 bases outside the gene matches. The CDR3 here is CASRVSGLTGELFF. The CDR3 DNA sequence: TGTGCCTCCCGGGTTAGCGGGCTTACCGGGGAGCTGTTTTTT.

The chain has TRBV10-3 and TRBJ2-1; D may be TRBD1 (6 bases). V was trimmed by 5 bases and J by 5 bases, leaving 10 bases between them. The CDR3 loop spans 13 amino acids. The germline V gene encodes CDR1 ENHRY and CDR2 SYGVKD. The CDR3, as DNA: TGTGCCATCAGTAAGGACAGTGACAATGAGCAGTTCTTC. Encoded protein: CAISKDSDNEQFF.

The chain joins TRBV19 to TRBJ1-2; D remains ambiguous. Germline-derived CDR1 and CDR2 are LNHDA and SQIVND (reference sequence). The CDR3 has 15 amino acids. Trimming cost V 3 bases and J 8 bases, with 19 bases left between them. The CDR3 here is CASSMGRRSFGGYTF. CDR3 coding DNA: TGTGCCAGTAGTATGGGGAGGAGGAGCTTTGGGGGCTACACCTTC.

CDR3 sequence: CASSDEGYEQYF. The CDR3 bases are TGTGCCAGCAGTGATGAGGGCTACGAGCAGTACTTC. This rearrangement joins TRBV27 to TRBJ2-7; maybe TRBD2 (5 bases). V was clipped by 5 bases and J by 3 bases, with 8 bases between them. The CDR3 extends over 12 amino acids. Germline V gene sequence: CDR1 MNHEY, CDR2 SMNVEV (reference sequence).

This chain links TRBV28 with TRBJ2-3; TRBD2 matches at 16 bases. The CDR3 has 17 amino acids. Trimming cost V 4 bases and J 6 bases; bases outside gene matches: 7. Per the germline V gene, CDR1 is MDHEN and CDR2 is SYDVKM. CDR3 protein: CASSSGTSGRAGDTQYF. The CDR3 DNA reads TGTGCCAGCAGTTCCGGGACTAGCGGGAGGGCCGGGGATACGCAGTATTTT.

V gene TRBV4-1 combines with J gene TRBJ2-7; TRBD1 matches at 8 bases. CDR3 length equals 16 residues. CDR1 MGHRA and CDR2 YSYEKL come from the germline V gene. V lost 1 base and J lost 3; bases outside the gene matches: 8. CDR3 amino acids: CASSQVGQGAHYEQYF. In DNA form, the CDR3 reads TGCGCCAGCAGCCAAGTTGGGCAGGGGGCGCACTACGAGCAGTACTTC.

V usage is TRBV7-2 and J usage is TRBJ2-1, with TRBD2 identical over 12 bases. CDR3 length: 15 amino acids. Germline CDR1 is SGHTA and CDR2 is FQGNSA. V trimming: 4 bases; J trimming: 10 bases; junction bases outside the gene matches: 8. The CDR3 region has the DNA TGTGCCAGCAGCTCCCTAGCGGGGGGGGTAGGAGAGCAGTTCTTC. This encodes CASSSLAGGVGEQFF.

The chain couples TRBV19 to TRBJ2-6; D unresolved. The CDR3 is 15 amino acids. V lost 6 bases and J 0 bases, leaving 9 bases between the germline ends. Germline assignment: CDR1 LNHDA and CDR2 SQIVND (reference sequence). The CDR3 DNA reads as TGTGCCAGTAGCCTACCGAACTCTGGGGCCAACGTCCTGACTTTC. This gives the protein CASSLPNSGANVLTF. Together with reference TRBV19 and TRBJ2-6, the CDR3 gives the full variable domain: DGGITQSPKYLFRKEGQNVTLSCEQNLNHDAMYWYRQDPGQGLRLIYYSQIVNDFQKGDIAEGYSVSREKKESFPLTVTSAQKNPTAFYLCASSLPNSGANVLTFGAGSRLTVL.

The V gene is TRBV6-6, the J gene TRBJ1-6, with 9 nucleotides matching TRBD1. Per the germline V gene, CDR1 is MNHNY and CDR2 is SVGAGI (reference sequence). J was trimmed by 7 bases and V by 6 bases; bases with no gene match: 4. CDR3 length: 14 residues. CDR3 protein: CASSRDRENSPLHF. The CDR3 DNA is TGTGCCAGCAGCCGGGACAGGGAGAATTCACCCCTCCACTTT.

The J gene is TRBJ1-1, the V gene TRBV6-5, with D possibly being TRBD1 (5 bases). The V gene lost 2 bases and the J gene lost 6 bases, with 19 bases spanning the gap. CDR1 and CDR2 (germline): MNHEY, SVGAGI. CDR3 length: 16 residues. CDR3 in amino acids: CASSYHGTGPDAEAFF. In DNA form, the CDR3 reads TGTGCCAGCAGTTACCACGGGACGGGACCGGACGCTGAAGCTTTCTTT.